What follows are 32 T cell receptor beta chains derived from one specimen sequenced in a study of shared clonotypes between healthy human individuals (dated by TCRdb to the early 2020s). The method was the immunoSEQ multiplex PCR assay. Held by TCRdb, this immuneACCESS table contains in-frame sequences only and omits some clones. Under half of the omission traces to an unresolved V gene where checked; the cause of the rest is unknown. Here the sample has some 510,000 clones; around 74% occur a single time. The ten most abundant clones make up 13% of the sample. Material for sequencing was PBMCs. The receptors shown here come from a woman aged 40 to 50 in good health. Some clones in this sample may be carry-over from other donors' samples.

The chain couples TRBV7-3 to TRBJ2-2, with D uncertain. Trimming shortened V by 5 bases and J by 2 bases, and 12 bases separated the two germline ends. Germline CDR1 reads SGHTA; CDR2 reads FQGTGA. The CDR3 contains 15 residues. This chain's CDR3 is CASSPIAVNTGELFF. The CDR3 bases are TGTGCCAGCAGCCCAATCGCTGTAAACACCGGGGAGCTGTTTTTT.

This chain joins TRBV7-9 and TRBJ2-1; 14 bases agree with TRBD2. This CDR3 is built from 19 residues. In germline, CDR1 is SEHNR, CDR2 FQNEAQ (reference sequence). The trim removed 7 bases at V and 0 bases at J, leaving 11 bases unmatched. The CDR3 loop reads CASNEGLAGDTGSYNEQFF. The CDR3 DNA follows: TGTGCCAGCAACGAGGGACTAGCGGGAGATACAGGCTCCTACAATGAGCAGTTCTTC.

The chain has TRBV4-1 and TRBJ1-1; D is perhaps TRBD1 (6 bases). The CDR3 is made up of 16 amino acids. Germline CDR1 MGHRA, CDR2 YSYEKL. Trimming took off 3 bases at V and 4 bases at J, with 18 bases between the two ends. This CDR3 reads CASSHLEWGAATEAFF. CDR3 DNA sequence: TGCGCCAGCAGCCACCTGGAGTGGGGGGCCGCCACTGAAGCTTTCTTT.

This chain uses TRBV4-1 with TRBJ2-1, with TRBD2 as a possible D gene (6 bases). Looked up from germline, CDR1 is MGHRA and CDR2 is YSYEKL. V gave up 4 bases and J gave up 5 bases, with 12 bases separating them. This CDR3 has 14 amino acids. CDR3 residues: CASSLREINNEQFF. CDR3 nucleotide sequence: TGCGCCAGCAGCCTGCGGGAAATTAACAATGAGCAGTTCTTC.

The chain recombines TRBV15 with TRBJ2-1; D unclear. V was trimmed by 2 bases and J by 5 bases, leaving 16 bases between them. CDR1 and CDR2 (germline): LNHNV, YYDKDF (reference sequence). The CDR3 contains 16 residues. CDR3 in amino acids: CATSRPGSGVNNEQFF. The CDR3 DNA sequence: TGTGCCACCAGCAGACCAGGTTCCGGCGTCAACAATGAGCAGTTCTTC.

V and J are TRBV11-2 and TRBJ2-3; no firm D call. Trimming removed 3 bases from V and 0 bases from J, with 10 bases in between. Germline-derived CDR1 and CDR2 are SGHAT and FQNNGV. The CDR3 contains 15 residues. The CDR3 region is CASSFTRSSTDTQYF. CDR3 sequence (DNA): TGTGCCAGCAGCTTTACCAGGTCTAGCACAGATACGCAGTATTTT.

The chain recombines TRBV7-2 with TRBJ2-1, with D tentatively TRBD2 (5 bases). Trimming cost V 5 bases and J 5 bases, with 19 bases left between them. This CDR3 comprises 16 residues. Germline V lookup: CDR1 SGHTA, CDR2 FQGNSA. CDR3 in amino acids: CASSRGPPGLDNEQFF. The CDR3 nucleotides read TGTGCCAGCAGCCGAGGACCCCCTGGACTGGACAATGAGCAGTTCTTC.

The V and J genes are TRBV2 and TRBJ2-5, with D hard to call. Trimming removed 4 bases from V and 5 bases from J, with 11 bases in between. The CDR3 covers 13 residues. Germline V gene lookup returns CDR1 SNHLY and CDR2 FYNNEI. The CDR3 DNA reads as TGTGCCAGCAGTGTGAACCCCTCGGAGACCCAGTACTTC. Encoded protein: CASSVNPSETQYF.

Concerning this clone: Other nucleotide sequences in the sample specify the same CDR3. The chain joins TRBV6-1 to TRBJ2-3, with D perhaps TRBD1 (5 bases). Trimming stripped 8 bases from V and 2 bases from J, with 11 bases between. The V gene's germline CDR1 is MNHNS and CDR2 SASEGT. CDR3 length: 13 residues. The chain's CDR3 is CASRGASTDTQYF. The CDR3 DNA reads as TGTGCCAGCCGTGGGGCCTCCACAGATACGCAGTATTTT.

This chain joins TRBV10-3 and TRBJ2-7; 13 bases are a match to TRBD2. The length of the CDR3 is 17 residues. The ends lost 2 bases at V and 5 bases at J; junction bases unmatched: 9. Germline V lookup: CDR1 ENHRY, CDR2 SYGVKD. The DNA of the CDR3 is TGTGCCATCAGTGAGGGGGACGGACTAGCGGGAGCACACGAGCAGTACTTC. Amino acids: CAISEGDGLAGAHEQYF.

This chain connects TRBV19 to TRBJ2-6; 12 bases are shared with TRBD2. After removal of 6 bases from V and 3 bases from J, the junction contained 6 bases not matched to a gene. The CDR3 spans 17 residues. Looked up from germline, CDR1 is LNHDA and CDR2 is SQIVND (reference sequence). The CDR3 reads CASSASGRAFGANVLTF. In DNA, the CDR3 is TGTGCCAGTAGCGCTAGCGGGAGGGCGTTTGGGGCCAACGTCCTGACTTTC.

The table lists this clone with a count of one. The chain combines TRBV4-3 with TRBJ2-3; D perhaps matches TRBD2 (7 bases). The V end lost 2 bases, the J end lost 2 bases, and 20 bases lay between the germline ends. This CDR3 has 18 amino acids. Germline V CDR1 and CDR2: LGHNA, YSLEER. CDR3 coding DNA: TGCGCCAGCAGCCAACAACCCCCGGCCGCGGGGGCCACAGATACGCAGTATTTT. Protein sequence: CASSQQPPAAGATDTQYF.

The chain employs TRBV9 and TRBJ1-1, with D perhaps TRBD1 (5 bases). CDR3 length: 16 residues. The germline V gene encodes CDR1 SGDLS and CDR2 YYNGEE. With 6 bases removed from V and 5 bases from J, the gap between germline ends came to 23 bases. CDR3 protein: CASNAVAEGSLTEAFF. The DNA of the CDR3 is TGTGCCAGCAACGCCGTAGCGGAGGGGTCGTTAACTGAAGCTTTCTTT.

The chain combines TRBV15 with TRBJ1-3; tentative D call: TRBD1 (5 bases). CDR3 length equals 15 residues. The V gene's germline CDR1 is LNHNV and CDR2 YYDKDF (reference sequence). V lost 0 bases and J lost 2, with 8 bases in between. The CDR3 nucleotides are TGTGCCACCAGCAGAGATCAGGGCCCTGGAAACACCATATATTTT. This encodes CATSRDQGPGNTIYF.

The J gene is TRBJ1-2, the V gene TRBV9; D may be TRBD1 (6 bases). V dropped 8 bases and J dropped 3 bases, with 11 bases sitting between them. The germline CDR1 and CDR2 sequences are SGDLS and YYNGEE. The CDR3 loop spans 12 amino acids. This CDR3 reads CASGQPDYGYTF. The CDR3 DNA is TGTGCCAGTGGACAGCCCGACTATGGCTACACCTTC.

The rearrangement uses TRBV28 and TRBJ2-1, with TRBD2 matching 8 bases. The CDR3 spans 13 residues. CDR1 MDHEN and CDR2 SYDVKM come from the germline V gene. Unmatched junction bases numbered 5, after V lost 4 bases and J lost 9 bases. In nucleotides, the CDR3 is TGTGCCAGCAGTTGGCTAGCGGGCGGTGAGCAGTTCTTC. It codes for CASSWLAGGEQFF.

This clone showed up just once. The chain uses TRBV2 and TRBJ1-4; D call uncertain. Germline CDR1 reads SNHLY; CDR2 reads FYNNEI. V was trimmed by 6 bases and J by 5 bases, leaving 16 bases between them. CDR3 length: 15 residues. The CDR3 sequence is CASRLDTVGNEKLFF. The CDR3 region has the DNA TGTGCCAGCAGACTAGACACGGTGGGGAATGAAAAACTGTTTTTT. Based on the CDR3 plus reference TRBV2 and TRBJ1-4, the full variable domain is EPEVTQTPSHQVTQMGQEVILRCVPISNHLYFYWYRQILGQKVEFLVSFYNNEISEKSEIFDDQFSVERPDGSNFTLKIRSTKLEDSAMYFCASRLDTVGNEKLFFGSGTQLSVL.

The CDR3 bases are TGTGCCCTCTCGATGGGAGGTGGGCAAGAGACCCAGTACTTC. It is translated as CALSMGGGQETQYF. This sequence joins TRBV28 and TRBJ2-5; tentatively, D is TRBD2 (6 bases). Per the germline V gene, CDR1 is MDHEN and CDR2 is SYDVKM. V was trimmed by 11 bases and J by 2 bases, leaving 18 bases between them. The CDR3 length is 14 residues.

The CDR3 sequence is CASSKVRVREGSYNEQFF. CDR3 bases: TGTGCCAGCAGCAAAGTAAGGGTGCGGGAGGGGTCCTACAATGAGCAGTTCTTC. This chain joins TRBV21-1 and TRBJ2-1; TRBD2 is the table's D call, not checked against the DNA. TRBV21-1 is marked as a pseudogene. This CDR3 region has 18 residues.

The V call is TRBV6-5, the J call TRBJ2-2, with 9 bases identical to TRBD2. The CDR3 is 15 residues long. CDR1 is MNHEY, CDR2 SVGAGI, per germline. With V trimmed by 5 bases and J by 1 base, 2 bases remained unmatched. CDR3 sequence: CASSTSGWNTGELFF. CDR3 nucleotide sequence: TGTGCCAGCAGTACTAGCGGGTGGAACACCGGGGAGCTGTTTTTT.

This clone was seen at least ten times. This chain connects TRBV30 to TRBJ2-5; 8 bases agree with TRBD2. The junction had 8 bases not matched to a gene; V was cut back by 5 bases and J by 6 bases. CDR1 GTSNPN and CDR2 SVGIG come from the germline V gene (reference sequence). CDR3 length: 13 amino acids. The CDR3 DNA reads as TGTGCCTGGCGCCGGACGGGGGGGCAGACCCAGTACTTC. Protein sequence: CAWRRTGGQTQYF.

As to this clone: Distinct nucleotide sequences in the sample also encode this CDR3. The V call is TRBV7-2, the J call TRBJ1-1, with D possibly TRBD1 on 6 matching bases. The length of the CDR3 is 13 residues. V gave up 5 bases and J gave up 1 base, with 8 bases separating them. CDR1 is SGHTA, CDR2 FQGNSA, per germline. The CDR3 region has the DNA TGTGCCAGCAGCCTCAGGGGGAACACTGAAGCTTTCTTT. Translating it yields CASSLRGNTEAFF.

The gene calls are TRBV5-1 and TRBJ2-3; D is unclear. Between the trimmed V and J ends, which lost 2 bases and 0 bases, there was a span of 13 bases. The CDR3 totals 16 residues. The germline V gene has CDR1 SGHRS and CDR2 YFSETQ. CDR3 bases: TGCGCCAGCAGCTTCCAGGAGCCGACTAGCACAGATACGCAGTATTTT. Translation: CASSFQEPTSTDTQYF.

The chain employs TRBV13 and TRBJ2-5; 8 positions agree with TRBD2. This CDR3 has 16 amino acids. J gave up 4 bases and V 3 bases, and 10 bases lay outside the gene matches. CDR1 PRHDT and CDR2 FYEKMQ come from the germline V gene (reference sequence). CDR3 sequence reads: CASSFHSTAGGETQYF. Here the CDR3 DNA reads TGTGCCAGCAGCTTCCATTCTACGGCGGGGGGAGAGACCCAGTACTTC. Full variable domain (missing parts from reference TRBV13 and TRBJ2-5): AAGVIQSPRHLIKEKRETATLKCYPIPRHDTVYWYQQGPGQDPQFLISFYEKMQSDKGSIPDRFSAQQFSDYHSELNMSSLELGDSALYFCASSFHSTAGGETQYFGPGTRLLVL.

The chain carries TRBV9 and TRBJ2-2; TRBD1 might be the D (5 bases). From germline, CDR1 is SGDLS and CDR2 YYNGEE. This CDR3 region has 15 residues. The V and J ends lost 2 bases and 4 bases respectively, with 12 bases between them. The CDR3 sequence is CASSVKGLGTGELFF. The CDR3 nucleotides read TGTGCCAGCAGCGTTAAGGGGTTGGGCACCGGGGAGCTGTTTTTT.

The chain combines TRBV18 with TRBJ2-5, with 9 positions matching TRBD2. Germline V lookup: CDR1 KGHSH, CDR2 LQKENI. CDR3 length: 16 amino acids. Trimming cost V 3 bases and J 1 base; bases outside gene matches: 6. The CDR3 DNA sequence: TGTGCCAGCTCACCGGGCGGGAGGGCCCTCCAAGAGACCCAGTACTTC. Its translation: CASSPGGRALQETQYF.

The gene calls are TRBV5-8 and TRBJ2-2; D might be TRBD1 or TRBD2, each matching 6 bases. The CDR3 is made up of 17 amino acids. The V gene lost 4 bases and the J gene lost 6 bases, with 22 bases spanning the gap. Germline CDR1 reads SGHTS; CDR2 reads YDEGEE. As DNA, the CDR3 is TGTGCCAGCAGCCCCATCTCCGGGGGCGGTTTTTCCGGGGAGCTGTTTTTT. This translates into CASSPISGGGFSGELFF.

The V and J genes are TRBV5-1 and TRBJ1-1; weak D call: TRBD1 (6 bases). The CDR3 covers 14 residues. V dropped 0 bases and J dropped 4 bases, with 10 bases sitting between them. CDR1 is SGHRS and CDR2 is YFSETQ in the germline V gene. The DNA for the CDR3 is TGCGCCAGCAGCTTGGGGGACATAATCACTGAAGCTTTCTTT. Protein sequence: CASSLGDIITEAFF. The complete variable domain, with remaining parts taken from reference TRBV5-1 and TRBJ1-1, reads KAGVTQTPRYLIKTRGQQVTLSCSPISGHRSVSWYQQTPGQGLQFLFEYFSETQRNKGNFPGRFSGRQFSNSRSEMNVSTLELGDSALYLCASSLGDIITEAFFGQGTRLTVV.

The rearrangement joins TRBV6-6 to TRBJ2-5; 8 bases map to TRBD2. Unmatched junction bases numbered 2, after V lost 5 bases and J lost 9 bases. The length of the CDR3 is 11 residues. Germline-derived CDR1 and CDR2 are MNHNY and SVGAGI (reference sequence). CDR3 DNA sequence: TGTGCCAGCAGTCCCGGGGGGGCCCAGTACTTC. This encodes CASSPGGAQYF.

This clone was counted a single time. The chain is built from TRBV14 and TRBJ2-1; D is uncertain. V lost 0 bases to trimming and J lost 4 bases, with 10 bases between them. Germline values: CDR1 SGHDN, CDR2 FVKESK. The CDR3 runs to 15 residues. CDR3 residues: CASSQDGRPYNEQFF. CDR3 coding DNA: TGTGCCAGCAGCCAAGACGGAAGGCCATACAATGAGCAGTTCTTC. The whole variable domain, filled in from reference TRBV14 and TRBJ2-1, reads EAGVTQFPSHSVIEKGQTVTLRCDPISGHDNLYWYRRVMGKEIKFLLHFVKESKQDESGMPNNRFLAERTGGTYSTLKVQPAELEDSGVYFCASSQDGRPYNEQFFGPGTRLTVL.

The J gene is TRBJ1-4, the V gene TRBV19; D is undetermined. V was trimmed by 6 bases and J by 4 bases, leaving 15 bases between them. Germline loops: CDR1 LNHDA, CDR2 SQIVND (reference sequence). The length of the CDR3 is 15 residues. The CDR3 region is CASSGPLGFNEKLFF. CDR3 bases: TGTGCCAGTAGCGGCCCACTGGGGTTTAATGAAAAACTGTTTTTT.

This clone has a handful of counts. The CDR3 region is CASSLVIAGPSYEQYF. The DNA of the CDR3 is TGTGCCAGCAGCTTGGTAATAGCGGGACCCTCCTACGAGCAGTACTTC. The chain combines TRBV5-4 with TRBJ2-7, with TRBD2 identical over 8 bases. In germline, CDR1 is SGHNT, CDR2 YYREEE (reference sequence). The CDR3 is made up of 16 amino acids. V gave up 0 bases and J gave up 0 bases; unmatched junction bases: 5.